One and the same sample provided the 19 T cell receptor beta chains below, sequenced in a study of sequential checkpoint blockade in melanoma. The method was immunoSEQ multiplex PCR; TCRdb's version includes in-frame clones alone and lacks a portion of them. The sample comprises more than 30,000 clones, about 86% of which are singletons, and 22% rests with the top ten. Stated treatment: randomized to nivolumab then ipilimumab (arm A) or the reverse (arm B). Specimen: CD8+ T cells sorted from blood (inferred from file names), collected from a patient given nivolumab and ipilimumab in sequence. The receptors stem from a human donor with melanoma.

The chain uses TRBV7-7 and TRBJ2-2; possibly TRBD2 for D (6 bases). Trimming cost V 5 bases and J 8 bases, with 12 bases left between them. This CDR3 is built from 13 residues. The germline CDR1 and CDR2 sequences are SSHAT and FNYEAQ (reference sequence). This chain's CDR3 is CASSLAGGGELFF. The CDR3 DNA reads TGTGCCAGCAGCCTTGCCGGGGGTGGGGAGCTGTTTTTT.

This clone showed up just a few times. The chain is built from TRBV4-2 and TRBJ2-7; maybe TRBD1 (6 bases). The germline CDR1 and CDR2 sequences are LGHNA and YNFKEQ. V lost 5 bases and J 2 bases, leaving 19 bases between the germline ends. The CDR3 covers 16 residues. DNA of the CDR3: TGTGCCAGCAGCTTGGAATTGGGCAGGGGACCCTACGAGCAGTACTTC. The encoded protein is CASSLELGRGPYEQYF.

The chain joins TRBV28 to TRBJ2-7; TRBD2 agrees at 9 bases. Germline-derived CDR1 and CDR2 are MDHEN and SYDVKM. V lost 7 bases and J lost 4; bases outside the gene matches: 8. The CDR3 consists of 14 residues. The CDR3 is CASIPRGGRYEQYF. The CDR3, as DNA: TGTGCCAGCATCCCGCGGGGGGGCCGGTACGAGCAGTACTTC.

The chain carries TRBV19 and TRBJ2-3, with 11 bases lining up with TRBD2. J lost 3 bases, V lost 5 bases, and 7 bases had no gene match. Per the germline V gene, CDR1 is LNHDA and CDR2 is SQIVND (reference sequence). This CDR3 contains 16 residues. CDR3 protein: CASSELAGVATDTQYF. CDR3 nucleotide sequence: TGTGCCAGTAGTGAACTAGCGGGAGTAGCGACAGATACGCAGTATTTT.

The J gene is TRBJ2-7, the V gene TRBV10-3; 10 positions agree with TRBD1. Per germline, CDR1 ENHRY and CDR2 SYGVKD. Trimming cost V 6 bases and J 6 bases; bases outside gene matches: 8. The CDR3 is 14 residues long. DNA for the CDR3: TGTGCCATCAGGCCCGGGACAGGGGCGGGCGAGCAGTACTTC. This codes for CAIRPGTGAGEQYF.

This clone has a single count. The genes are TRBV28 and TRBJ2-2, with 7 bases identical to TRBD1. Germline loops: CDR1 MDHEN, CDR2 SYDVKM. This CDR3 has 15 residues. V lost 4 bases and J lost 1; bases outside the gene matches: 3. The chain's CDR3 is CASSSGTVNTGELFF. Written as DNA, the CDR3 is TGTGCCAGCAGTTCCGGGACAGTGAACACCGGGGAGCTGTTTTTT.

The CDR3 DNA follows: TGTGCCAGCAGTTTTACGGGGGGCGACTATGGCTACACCTTC. It encodes CASSFTGGDYGYTF. This chain connects TRBV28 to TRBJ1-2, with D perhaps matching TRBD1 (6 bases). The CDR3 spans 14 residues. Trimming took 3 bases from V and 3 from J, leaving 11 bases between them. Germline CDR1 reads MDHEN; CDR2 reads SYDVKM.

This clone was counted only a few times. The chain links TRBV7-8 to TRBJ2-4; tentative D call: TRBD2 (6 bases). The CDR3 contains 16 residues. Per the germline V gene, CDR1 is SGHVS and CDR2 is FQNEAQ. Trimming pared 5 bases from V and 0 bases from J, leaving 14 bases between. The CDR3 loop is CASSPWDSIAKNIQYF. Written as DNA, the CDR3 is TGTGCCAGCAGCCCCTGGGACTCCATAGCCAAAAACATTCAGTACTTC.

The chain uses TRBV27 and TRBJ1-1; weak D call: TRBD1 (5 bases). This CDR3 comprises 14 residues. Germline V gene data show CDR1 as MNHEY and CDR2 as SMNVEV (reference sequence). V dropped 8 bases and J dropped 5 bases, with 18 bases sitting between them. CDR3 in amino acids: CASGGTPGVTEAFF. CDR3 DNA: TGTGCCAGCGGCGGTACCCCGGGGGTTACTGAAGCTTTCTTT.

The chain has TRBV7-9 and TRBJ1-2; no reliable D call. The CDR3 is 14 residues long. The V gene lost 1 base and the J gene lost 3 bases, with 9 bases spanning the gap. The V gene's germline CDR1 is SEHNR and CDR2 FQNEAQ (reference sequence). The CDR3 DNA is TGTGCCAGCAGCTTAGGTCCTCGGGACTATGGCTACACCTTC. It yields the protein CASSLGPRDYGYTF.

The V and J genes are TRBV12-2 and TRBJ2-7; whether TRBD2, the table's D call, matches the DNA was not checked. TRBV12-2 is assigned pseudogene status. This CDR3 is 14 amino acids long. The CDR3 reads CASRPWRPKHEQYF. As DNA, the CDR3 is TGTGCAAGTCGCCCGTGGCGGCCGAAGCACGAGCAGTACTTC.

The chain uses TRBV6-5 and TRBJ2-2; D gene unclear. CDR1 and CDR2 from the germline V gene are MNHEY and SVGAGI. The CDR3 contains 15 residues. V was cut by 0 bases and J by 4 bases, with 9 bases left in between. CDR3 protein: CASSYSVGGTGELFF. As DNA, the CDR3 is TGTGCCAGCAGTTACTCCGTCGGCGGCACCGGGGAGCTGTTTTTT.

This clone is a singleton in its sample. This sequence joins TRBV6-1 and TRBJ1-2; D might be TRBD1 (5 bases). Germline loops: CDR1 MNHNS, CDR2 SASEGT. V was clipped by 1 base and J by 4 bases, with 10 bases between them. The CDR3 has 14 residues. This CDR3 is CASSEGWGAYGYTF. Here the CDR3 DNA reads TGTGCCAGCAGTGAAGGGTGGGGCGCCTATGGCTACACCTTC.

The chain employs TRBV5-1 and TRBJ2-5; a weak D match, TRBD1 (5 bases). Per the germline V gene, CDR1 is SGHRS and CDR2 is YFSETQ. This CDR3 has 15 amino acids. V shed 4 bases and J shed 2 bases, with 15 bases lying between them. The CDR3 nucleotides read TGCGCCAGCAGCCAAGGCGCGGACACACAAGAGACCCAGTACTTC. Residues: CASSQGADTQETQYF.

The CDR3 DNA follows: TGCGCCAGCAGCCAAGATTCGACTGGCAGGGGGATTACCGGGGAGCTGTTTTTT. Amino acids: CASSQDSTGRGITGELFF. The V call is TRBV4-1, the J call TRBJ2-2, with TRBD1 identical over 7 bases. Germline CDR1 is MGHRA and CDR2 is YSYEKL. The CDR3 loop spans 18 amino acids. V shed 0 bases, J shed 5 bases, and the junction held 12 bases outside the gene matches.

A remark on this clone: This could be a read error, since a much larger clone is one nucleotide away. The CDR3 nucleotides are TGTGCCAGCAGCCCGGACAGGGAAGAGACCCAGTACTTC. This gives the protein CASSPDREETQYF. The J gene is TRBJ2-5, the V gene TRBV5-4; 8 bases align to TRBD1. The CDR3 has 13 residues. Germline CDR1 SGHNT, CDR2 YYREEE (reference sequence). With 4 bases clipped from V and 3 bases from J, the junction kept 2 bases outside the gene matches.

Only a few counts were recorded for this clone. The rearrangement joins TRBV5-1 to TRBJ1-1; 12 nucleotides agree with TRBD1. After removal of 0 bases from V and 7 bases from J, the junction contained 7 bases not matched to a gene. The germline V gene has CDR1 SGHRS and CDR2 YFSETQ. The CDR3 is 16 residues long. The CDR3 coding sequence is TGCGCCAGCAGCTTGGAAGGGACAGGGGGCTCTAGTGAAGCTTTCTTT. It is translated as CASSLEGTGGSSEAFF.

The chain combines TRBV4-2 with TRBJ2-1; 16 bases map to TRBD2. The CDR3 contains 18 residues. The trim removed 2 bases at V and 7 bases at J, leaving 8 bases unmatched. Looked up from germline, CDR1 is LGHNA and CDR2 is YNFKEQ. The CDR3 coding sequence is TGTGCCAGCAGCCAAACCGGGACTAGCGGGAGGGCGGGGAATGAGCAGTTCTTC. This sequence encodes CASSQTGTSGRAGNEQFF.

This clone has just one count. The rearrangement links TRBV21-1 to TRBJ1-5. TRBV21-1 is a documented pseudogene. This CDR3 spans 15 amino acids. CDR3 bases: TGTGCCAGCAGCAGGAACGGGGAGGGAAATCAGCCCCAGCATTTT. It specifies CASSRNGEGNQPQHF.